The clone carrying this TCR beta chain has a handful of counts. The antigen is undetermined. The CDR3 consists of 14 residues. Germline CDR1 reads MNHEY; CDR2 reads SVGAGI. V lost 8 bases, J lost 2 bases, and 14 bases lay in between. These data come from a study of blood T cells in healthy people across ages. Study results and limitations: The lack of PBMC sorting stopped any conclusive naive versus antigen-experienced comparison. Changes in expanded clonotypes were possibly confounded, as the CMV status of donors was unknown.

A minimum of 5 micrograms of total RNA was extracted per sample. Combining a sample-barcoded 5' primer with a J-beta primer mix, a second PCR ran for roughly 7 to 12 cycles. TCRdb re-derived calls from the 5' RACE reads in MiXCR, one entry per CDR3 protein. The table has 350,000 to 450,000 distinct CDR3 sequences, approximately 52% seen once. J is TRBJ2-3 and V is TRBV6-5; possibly TRBD1 or TRBD2 for D (5 bases each). This sequence originates from a man aged 55 to 70 in good health. The sequencing sample was made of blood. CDR3 sequence reads: CASQDTGHTDTQYF. The CDR3 DNA follows: TGTGCCAGCCAAGACACGGGGCACACAGATACGCAGTATTTT.